What follows are 24 T cell receptor beta chains derived from one specimen sequenced in a study of beta chain features in type 1 diabetes. Expressed TCRB transcripts were sequenced after all isolated RNA was converted to cDNA. TCRdb keeps only in-frame clones here, not all; method: immunoSEQ multiplex PCR. The top ten hold 0.023% of the sample, which has over 700,000 clones, roughly 16% seen once. Sample: naive CD4+ T cells from blood. These receptors were obtained from a woman in her late teens or twenties in good health.

The V gene is TRBV7-3, the J gene TRBJ2-3; 9 nucleotides agree with TRBD2. Germline V CDR1 and CDR2: SGHTA, FQGTGA. Losses at the gene ends were 5 bases for V and 4 bases for J; bases not matched to a gene: 4. This CDR3 contains 14 residues. CDR3 DNA sequence: TGTGCCAGCAGCCCTGGGACTAGCCCAGATACGCAGTATTTT. Its protein is CASSPGTSPDTQYF.

The V call is TRBV29-1, the J call TRBJ2-1, with 9 bases identical to TRBD2. CDR1 and CDR2 (germline): SQVTM, ANQGSEA. The CDR3 loop spans 18 amino acids. V lost 3 bases and J lost 0; bases outside the gene matches: 12. The CDR3 reads CSVDPVPGLAGSYNEQFF. In DNA, the CDR3 is TGCAGCGTTGACCCTGTCCCGGGACTAGCAGGCTCCTACAATGAGCAGTTCTTC.

V and J are TRBV7-9 and TRBJ1-2, with a possible D match to TRBD1 (5 bases). CDR1 and CDR2 (germline): SEHNR, FQNEAQ (reference sequence). Deletions cut 0 bases from V and 1 base from J, with 18 bases between. This CDR3 region has 18 residues. CDR3 loop: CASSLATPGHSFNYGYTF. The CDR3 DNA reads TGTGCCAGCAGCTTAGCTACGCCGGGGCATTCTTTTAACTATGGCTACACCTTC. The full variable domain, completed using reference TRBV7-9 and TRBJ1-2, is DTGVSQNPRHKITKRGQNVTFRCDPISEHNRLYWYRQTLGQGPEFLTYFQNEAQLEKSRLLSDRFSAERPKGSFSTLEIQRTEQGDSAMYLCASSLATPGHSFNYGYTFGSGTRLTVV.

The chain combines TRBV7-3 with TRBJ1-1, with D maybe TRBD1 (5 bases). Germline V CDR1 and CDR2: SGHTA, FQGTGA. The CDR3 is made up of 14 amino acids. The ends were cut back, 6 bases at V and 4 bases at J, with 15 bases in the middle. CDR3 bases: TGTGCCAGCAGTTCAGGGATGACGGGCACTGAAGCTTTCTTT. It is translated as CASSSGMTGTEAFF.

The V and J genes are TRBV5-8 and TRBJ1-2; the match to TRBD1 covers 10 bases. The CDR3 runs to 14 residues. Germline V gives CDR1 SGHTS, CDR2 YDEGEE. V was pared by 2 bases and J by 8 bases, with 6 bases of the junction left unmatched. The CDR3 DNA follows: TGTGCCAGCAGCTTCCTGGGACAGGGGAACGGCTACACCTTC. It translates to CASSFLGQGNGYTF.

The table lists this clone with a few counts. The chain recombines TRBV2 with TRBJ2-1; 7 bases line up with TRBD1. CDR3 length: 12 amino acids. J was trimmed by 9 bases and V by 8 bases; bases with no gene match: 7. Germline-derived CDR1 and CDR2 are SNHLY and FYNNEI. The CDR3: CASLDRESEQFF. CDR3 sequence (DNA): TGTGCCAGCCTAGACAGGGAAAGTGAGCAGTTCTTC.

CDR3 coding DNA: TGTGCCAGCAGCTCCCGGGAGGGCCCCTACGAGCAGTACTTC. As protein: CASSSREGPYEQYF. The genes are TRBV6-6 and TRBJ2-7, with 8 nucleotides matching TRBD2. The germline V gene has CDR1 MNHNY and CDR2 SVGAGI (reference sequence). CDR3 length: 14 residues. V lost 6 bases, J lost 2 bases, and 6 bases stayed unmatched.

This clone showed up just a few times. The chain employs TRBV18 and TRBJ1-4, with 10 bases lining up with TRBD1. V lost 6 bases and J lost 7; bases outside the gene matches: 8. Looked up from germline, CDR1 is KGHSH and CDR2 is LQKENI. This CDR3 contains 15 residues. CDR3 in DNA: TGTGCCAGCTCCCAAAGACAGGGGGCTTTTGAAAAACTGTTTTTT. This sequence encodes CASSQRQGAFEKLFF.

This clone has just a few counts. The rearrangement links TRBV5-4 to TRBJ2-6; D may be TRBD1 (6 bases). Germline values: CDR1 SGHNT, CDR2 YYREEE (reference sequence). The CDR3 sequence is 18 residues long. V dropped 2 bases and J dropped 0 bases, with 15 bases sitting between them. The CDR3 spells CASSFPPGQSSGANVLTF. CDR3 nucleotide sequence: TGTGCCAGCAGCTTCCCTCCGGGACAAAGCTCTGGGGCCAACGTCCTGACTTTC. Complete variable domain (other parts from reference TRBV5-4 and TRBJ2-6): ETGVTQSPTHLIKTRGQQVTLRCSSQSGHNTVSWYQQALGQGPQFIFQYYREEENGRGNFPPRFSGLQFPNYSSELNVNALELDDSALYLCASSFPPGQSSGANVLTFGAGSRLTVL.

This clone was recorded a few times. J is TRBJ2-3 and V is TRBV7-8; D is ambiguous. CDR1 SGHVS and CDR2 FQNEAQ come from the germline V gene. V lost 4 bases and J lost 6, with 14 bases in between. The CDR3 has 14 residues. The CDR3 region is CASSSRAAGDTQYF. DNA for the CDR3: TGTGCCAGCAGCTCTAGGGCAGCCGGGGATACGCAGTATTTT. The full variable domain, rest sourced from reference TRBV7-8 and TRBJ2-3, is GAGVSQSPRYKVAKRGQDVALRCDPISGHVSLFWYQQALGQGPEFLTYFQNEAQLDKSGLPSDRFFAERPEGSVSTLKIQRTQQEDSAVYLCASSSRAAGDTQYFGPGTRLTVL.

The chain joins TRBV18 to TRBJ2-6; D gene uncertain. Germline CDR1 is KGHSH and CDR2 is LQKENI. Trimming took 6 bases from V and 4 from J, leaving 16 bases between them. The CDR3 is made up of 16 amino acids. This CDR3 is CASSPEFFWGANVLTF. The CDR3 DNA sequence: TGTGCCAGCTCGCCAGAATTTTTCTGGGGGGCCAACGTCCTGACTTTC. Filled out from reference TRBV18 and TRBJ2-6, the complete variable domain reads NAGVMQNPRHLVRRRGQEARLRCSPMKGHSHVYWYRQLPEEGLKFMVYLQKENIIDESGMPKERFSAEFPKEGPSILRIQQVVRGDSAAYFCASSPEFFWGANVLTFGAGSRLTVL.

This clone was picked up a small number of times. This sample also contains other DNA sequences that code for the same CDR3. The CDR3, as DNA: TGTGCCAGCAGCTTAGTTCAGGGCCCCTACGAGCAGTACTTC. It specifies CASSLVQGPYEQYF. The gene calls are TRBV7-9 and TRBJ2-7, with D possibly TRBD1 on 5 matching bases. Germline V gene sequence: CDR1 SEHNR, CDR2 FQNEAQ (reference sequence). Trimming pared 1 base from V and 2 bases from J, leaving 9 bases between. The CDR3 has 14 residues.

The genes are TRBV7-3 and TRBJ2-3; D might be TRBD2 (6 bases). V was pared by 5 bases and J by 4 bases, with 13 bases between. This CDR3 has 14 amino acids. Germline V CDR1 and CDR2: SGHTA, FQGTGA. CDR3 sequence (DNA): TGTGCCAGCAGCCCCGGAGGGAGCCCAGATACGCAGTATTTT. Translation: CASSPGGSPDTQYF.

The rearrangement links TRBV18 to TRBJ1-2; TRBD1 matches at 7 bases. Germline trimming cut 3 bases from V and 5 bases from J; bases unmatched to any gene: 9. Germline CDR1 reads KGHSH; CDR2 reads LQKENI. The CDR3 has 15 residues. The CDR3 DNA is TGTGCCAGCTCACCTGGATGGACAGGTTTATATGGCTACACCTTC. This encodes CASSPGWTGLYGYTF.

This clone was seen a handful of times. The V and J genes are TRBV14 and TRBJ1-1, with 8 bases matching TRBD1. Trimming at V came to 4 bases and at J to 4 bases, leaving 5 bases not matched to a gene. This CDR3 has 14 residues. Germline CDR1 is SGHDN and CDR2 is FVKESK. As DNA, the CDR3 is TGTGCCAGCAGCCTGCGGACAGGGAGCACTGAAGCTTTCTTT. Translation: CASSLRTGSTEAFF.

V gene TRBV21-1 combines with J gene TRBJ2-1; the table's TRBD1 call for D was not verified on the DNA. TRBV21-1 is a listed pseudogene. The CDR3 is made up of 18 amino acids. CDR3 nucleotides: TGTGCCAGCAGCAACCCCAGCAGGGGGCCCGCAACCTACAATGAGCAGTTCTTC. This gives the protein CASSNPSRGPATYNEQFF.

V is TRBV28 and J is TRBJ2-7; 9 bases align to TRBD1. Germline CDR1 reads MDHEN; CDR2 reads SYDVKM. CDR3 length: 14 residues. The V segment lost 3 bases and the J segment 5 bases; nucleotides outside the gene matches: 5. The DNA for the CDR3 is TGTGCCAGCAGTTTCCCGGACAGGGGTCACGAGCAGTACTTC. Translation: CASSFPDRGHEQYF.

The gene calls are TRBV4-1 and TRBJ2-3; possibly TRBD2 for D (5 bases). Trimming took off 4 bases at V and 0 bases at J, with 11 bases between the two ends. The CDR3 is 15 amino acids. Germline V lookup: CDR1 MGHRA, CDR2 YSYEKL. CDR3 nucleotide sequence: TGCGCCAGCAGCCCCTCAAGCGGAAGCACAGATACGCAGTATTTT. It yields the protein CASSPSSGSTDTQYF.

The chain recombines TRBV28 with TRBJ2-3; D is unresolved. The CDR3 runs 16 residues. The germline gives CDR1 MDHEN, CDR2 SYDVKM. Deletions cut 2 bases from V and 2 bases from J, with 14 bases between. In DNA form, the CDR3 reads TGTGCCAGCAGTTTAGTCAAGGCAGGAGACACAGATACGCAGTATTTT. Protein sequence: CASSLVKAGDTDTQYF.

In this sample, this clone turned up a few times. The chain recombines TRBV2 with TRBJ2-7; 9 bases are shared with TRBD1. The CDR3 covers 14 residues. The germline V gene has CDR1 SNHLY and CDR2 FYNNEI. Germline trimming cut 4 bases from V and 2 bases from J; bases unmatched to any gene: 3. The chain's CDR3 is CASSADRGAYEQYF. The CDR3 DNA reads as TGTGCCAGCAGTGCGGACAGGGGTGCCTACGAGCAGTACTTC. The whole variable domain, remainder taken from reference TRBV2 and TRBJ2-7, is EPEVTQTPSHQVTQMGQEVILRCVPISNHLYFYWYRQILGQKVEFLVSFYNNEISEKSEIFDDQFSVERPDGSNFTLKIRSTKLEDSAMYFCASSADRGAYEQYFGPGTRLTVT.

A note on this clone: Other DNA variants within this sample encode the same CDR3. The chain employs TRBV7-2 and TRBJ2-2; D is uncertain. The CDR3 consists of 14 residues. The ends were cut back, 0 bases at V and 2 bases at J, with 4 bases in the middle. The germline V gene has CDR1 SGHTA and CDR2 FQGNSA. This CDR3 reads CASSLAANTGELFF. Here the CDR3 DNA reads TGTGCCAGCAGCTTAGCGGCTAACACCGGGGAGCTGTTTTTT.

The J gene is TRBJ1-1, the V gene TRBV28; TRBD1 is a possible D gene (6 bases). V was shortened by 5 bases and J by 2 bases, with 15 bases between the two germline ends. CDR3 length: 15 amino acids. Germline V gene data show CDR1 as MDHEN and CDR2 as SYDVKM. The CDR3 loop reads CASSAIQGPNTEAFF. The CDR3 DNA follows: TGTGCCAGCAGTGCCATACAGGGACCAAACACTGAAGCTTTCTTT.

Only a few counts were recorded for this clone. V and J are TRBV10-3 and TRBJ2-2, with 7 bases lining up with TRBD2. This CDR3 spans 17 amino acids. V was pared by 0 bases and J by 4 bases, with 8 bases of the junction left unmatched. Looked up from germline, CDR1 is ENHRY and CDR2 is SYGVKD. The CDR3 reads CAISESRLADRTGELFF. The CDR3 bases are TGTGCCATCAGTGAGTCTAGGCTAGCGGATCGCACCGGGGAGCTGTTTTTT.

As concerns this clone: Other nucleotide sequences from this sample produce the same CDR3. This chain links TRBV28 with TRBJ2-5; D might be TRBD1 (6 bases). Trimming took 5 bases from V and 4 from J, leaving 11 bases between them. Germline-derived CDR1 and CDR2 are MDHEN and SYDVKM. The CDR3 has 13 residues. The CDR3 loop is CASSLGQVETQYF. The CDR3 DNA is TGTGCCAGCAGTCTGGGACAAGTAGAGACCCAGTACTTC.